The 19 T cell receptor beta chains below come from one sample, sequenced in a study of OX40 agonist ivuxolimab in advanced cancers. Assay used: immunoSEQ multiplex PCR; TCRdb lists only in-frame clones, some missing. The sample records 15,000 to 20,000 clones, around 70% being singletons. The sequencing used CD4+ or CD8+ T cells sorted from blood, collected in a trial of the OX40 agonist ivuxolimab. The receptors derive from an adult with an advanced solid tumor such as melanoma, head and neck, liver or kidney cancer.

V and J are TRBV5-1 and TRBJ2-2; TRBD2 might be the D (6 bases). Germline V gene lookup returns CDR1 SGHRS and CDR2 YFSETQ. Trimming pared 3 bases from V and 3 bases from J, leaving 15 bases between. This CDR3 has 16 amino acids. The CDR3 DNA reads TGCGCCAGCAGCTCCAAGACGGGGGTCGACACCGGGGAGCTGTTTTTT. It codes for CASSSKTGVDTGELFF. The entire variable domain, with the rest obtained from reference TRBV5-1 and TRBJ2-2, is as follows: KAGVTQTPRYLIKTRGQQVTLSCSPISGHRSVSWYQQTPGQGLQFLFEYFSETQRNKGNFPGRFSGRQFSNSRSEMNVSTLELGDSALYLCASSSKTGVDTGELFFGEGSRLTVL.

The V and J genes are TRBV25-1 and TRBJ2-1; D might be TRBD2 (6 bases). V dropped 0 bases and J dropped 6 bases, with 9 bases sitting between them. Germline values: CDR1 MGHDK, CDR2 SYGVNS. The CDR3 is made up of 14 amino acids. The CDR3 sequence is CASSEYGGANEQFF. Here the CDR3 DNA reads TGTGCCAGCAGTGAATACGGCGGGGCCAATGAGCAGTTCTTC. Full variable domain (remainder filled in from reference TRBV25-1 and TRBJ2-1): EADIYQTPRYLVIGTGKKITLECSQTMGHDKMYWYQQDPGMELHLIHYSYGVNSTEKGDLSSESTVSRIRTEHFPLTLESARPSHTSQYLCASSEYGGANEQFFGPGTRLTVL.

In DNA, the CDR3 is TGTGCCAGCAGTGGACCCGACAGGGCGCCGAACACCGGGGAGCTGTTTTTT. It translates to CASSGPDRAPNTGELFF. The chain recombines TRBV6-1 with TRBJ2-2, with TRBD1 identical over 7 bases. Germline CDR1 and CDR2: MNHNS and SASEGT. Trimming at V came to 4 bases and at J to 0 bases, leaving 8 bases not matched to a gene. This CDR3 spans 17 amino acids.

V gene TRBV7-8 combines with J gene TRBJ2-7; unclear D gene. CDR3 length equals 12 residues. Germline V gene sequence: CDR1 SGHVS, CDR2 FQNEAQ. Between the trimmed V and J ends, which lost 2 bases and 6 bases, there was a span of 8 bases. The CDR3 bases are TGTGCCAGCAGCTTATCCGGTCCCGAGCAGTACTTC. Amino acids: CASSLSGPEQYF.

This clone is labeled as medium-sized (0.01 to 0.1%). The DNA for the CDR3 is TGTGCCAGCAGGGGGGTACTGGGGGCTTTTGGCTACACCTTC. The encoded protein is CASRGVLGAFGYTF. The chain combines TRBV2 with TRBJ1-2; possible D gene TRBD1, 6 bases. Between the trimmed V and J ends, which lost 6 bases and 7 bases, there was a span of 18 bases. The CDR3 spans 14 residues. CDR1 is SNHLY and CDR2 is FYNNEI in the germline V gene.

J is TRBJ2-3 and V is TRBV19; 7 bases map to TRBD2. Looked up from germline, CDR1 is LNHDA and CDR2 is SQIVND (reference sequence). Trimming removed 2 bases from V and 3 bases from J; junction bases left unmatched: 11. The length of the CDR3 is 17 residues. The CDR3 loop is CASSITIDGEGTDTQYF. The CDR3 DNA sequence: TGTGCCAGTAGTATAACAATAGACGGGGAGGGGACAGATACGCAGTATTTT. The whole variable domain, filled in from reference TRBV19 and TRBJ2-3, reads DGGITQSPKYLFRKEGQNVTLSCEQNLNHDAMYWYRQDPGQGLRLIYYSQIVNDFQKGDIAEGYSVSREKKESFPLTVTSAQKNPTAFYLCASSITIDGEGTDTQYFGPGTRLTVL.

The chain couples TRBV5-1 to TRBJ1-1; unclear D gene. Trimming pared 6 bases from V and 1 base from J, leaving 7 bases between. The CDR3 runs 12 residues. Germline V lookup: CDR1 SGHRS, CDR2 YFSETQ. The CDR3 sequence is CASIHENTEAFF. DNA for the CDR3: TGCGCCAGCATCCATGAGAACACTGAAGCTTTCTTT.

The gene calls are TRBV11-2 and TRBJ2-5; D remains ambiguous. The CDR3 consists of 15 residues. V shed 0 bases and J shed 4 bases, with 12 bases lying between them. The germline V gene has CDR1 SGHAT and CDR2 FQNNGV. The CDR3: CASSLESSLIETQYF. CDR3 nucleotide sequence: TGTGCCAGCAGCTTAGAGTCCAGCCTAATAGAGACCCAGTACTTC.

The rearrangement joins TRBV29-1 to TRBJ2-5; possibly TRBD2 for D (6 bases). CDR3 length: 13 residues. The germline V gene has CDR1 SQVTM and CDR2 ANQGSEA. The V end lost 2 bases, the J end lost 5 bases, and 12 bases lay between the germline ends. As DNA, the CDR3 is TGCAGCGTTGAATGGGACTCCCAGGAGACCCAGTACTTC. Translating it yields CSVEWDSQETQYF.

The rearrangement links TRBV7-9 to TRBJ2-1; D not certain. CDR1 SEHNR and CDR2 FQNEAQ come from the germline V gene (reference sequence). The V end lost 5 bases, the J end lost 4 bases, and 12 bases lay between the germline ends. The CDR3 totals 14 residues. In DNA, the CDR3 is TGTGCCAGCAGCCCCAGGACGCAGTACAATGAGCAGTTCTTC. This sequence encodes CASSPRTQYNEQFF.

V and J are TRBV2 and TRBJ2-2, with 7 bases that match TRBD1. The V segment lost 7 bases and the J segment 6 bases; nucleotides outside the gene matches: 2. The CDR3 extends over 12 amino acids. Germline CDR1 is SNHLY and CDR2 is FYNNEI. The DNA for the CDR3 is TGTGCCAGCACCCAGGGGGCCGGGGAGCTGTTTTTT. Protein sequence: CASTQGAGELFF.

The rearrangement joins TRBV7-9 to TRBJ2-7; TRBD2 matches 10 bases. The junction had 8 bases not matched to a gene; V was cut back by 0 bases and J by 3 bases. The CDR3 has 17 residues. Per germline, CDR1 SEHNR and CDR2 FQNEAQ (reference sequence). Written as DNA, the CDR3 is TGTGCCAGCAGCTTAGCGCCCGGACTAGCGGAGATCTACGAGCAGTACTTC. Its translation is CASSLAPGLAEIYEQYF.

In nucleotides, the CDR3 is TGTGCCAGAAGCTTGGCCGAGACAGGGCTTAGGAACACTGAAGCTTTCTTT. It specifies CARSLAETGLRNTEAFF. The chain is built from TRBV5-3 and TRBJ1-1; 7 nucleotides line up with TRBD1. TRBV5-3 counts as an open reading frame of uncertain function. Trimming at V came to 0 bases and at J to 1 base, leaving 9 bases not matched to a gene. CDR3 length: 17 residues.

This clone was seen once. The chain is built from TRBV14 and TRBJ1-2; D might be TRBD1 (5 bases). The CDR3 covers 16 residues. The V end lost 4 bases, the J end lost 4 bases, and 19 bases lay between the germline ends. Germline V gene data show CDR1 as SGHDN and CDR2 as FVKESK. The CDR3 bases are TGTGCCAGCAGCCCTCGCGCCGGGACGGCAAGCTATGGCTACACCTTC. It is translated as CASSPRAGTASYGYTF.

The J gene is TRBJ2-5, the V gene TRBV4-3; tentatively, D is TRBD2 (5 bases). V was cut by 0 bases and J by 5 bases, with 13 bases left in between. Germline V gene sequence: CDR1 LGHNA, CDR2 YSLEER. This CDR3 contains 15 residues. CDR3 DNA: TGCGCCAGCAGCCAAGATAGGGCCAGAGGGGAGACCCAGTACTTC. Translated: CASSQDRARGETQYF.

This clone was recorded a few times. The J gene is TRBJ2-7, the V gene TRBV27, with D perhaps matching TRBD2 (5 bases). The CDR3 totals 14 residues. V gave up 3 bases and J gave up 1 base, with 10 bases separating them. In germline, CDR1 is MNHEY, CDR2 SMNVEV (reference sequence). CDR3 in DNA: TGTGCCAGCAGTTTGTCGGGGAATTCCTACGAGCAGTACTTC. The encoded protein is CASSLSGNSYEQYF.

This clone is a singleton in its sample. The chain recombines TRBV7-9 with TRBJ1-4, with D hard to call. This CDR3 region has 12 residues. CDR1 and CDR2 from the germline V gene are SEHNR and FQNEAQ (reference sequence). Trimming left V 5 bases short and J 8 bases short, with 9 bases between. CDR3 region: CASSAYVEKLFF. DNA for the CDR3: TGTGCCAGCAGCGCCTACGTAGAAAAACTGTTTTTT.

This clone was picked up one time. V usage is TRBV14 and J usage is TRBJ2-1; D gene unclear. This CDR3 spans 18 amino acids. The germline V and J ends were trimmed by 0 bases and 0 bases, with 15 bases remaining between them. Germline lookup yields CDR1 SGHDN and CDR2 FVKESK. DNA for the CDR3: TGTGCCAGCAGCCAAGATTGGAGTAGCAGAATCTCCTACAATGAGCAGTTCTTC. Its translation: CASSQDWSSRISYNEQFF.

V and J are TRBV13 and TRBJ1-1, with 11 bases matching TRBD1. Germline V gene data show CDR1 as PRHDT and CDR2 as FYEKMQ (reference sequence). The CDR3 has 20 amino acids. Trimming removed 3 bases from V and 1 base from J; junction bases left unmatched: 16. CDR3 DNA sequence: TGTGCCAGCAGCTTGGTTTTTGGGGGACAGGGGGATTTTCGGAACACTGAAGCTTTCTTT. Translation gives CASSLVFGGQGDFRNTEAFF.